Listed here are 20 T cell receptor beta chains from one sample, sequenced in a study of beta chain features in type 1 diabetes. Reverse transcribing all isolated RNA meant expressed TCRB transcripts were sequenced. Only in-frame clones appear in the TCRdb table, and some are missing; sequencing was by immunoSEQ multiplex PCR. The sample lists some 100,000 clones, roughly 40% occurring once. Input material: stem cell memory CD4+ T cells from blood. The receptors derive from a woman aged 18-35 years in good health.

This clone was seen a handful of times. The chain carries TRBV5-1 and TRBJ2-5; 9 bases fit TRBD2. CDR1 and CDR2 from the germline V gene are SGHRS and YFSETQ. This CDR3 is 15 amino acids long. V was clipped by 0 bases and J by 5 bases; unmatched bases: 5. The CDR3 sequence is CASSLVSSGKETQYF. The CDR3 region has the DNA TGCGCCAGCAGCTTGGTTTCTAGCGGGAAGGAGACCCAGTACTTC. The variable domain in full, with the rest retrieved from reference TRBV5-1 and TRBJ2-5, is KAGVTQTPRYLIKTRGQQVTLSCSPISGHRSVSWYQQTPGQGLQFLFEYFSETQRNKGNFPGRFSGRQFSNSRSEMNVSTLELGDSALYLCASSLVSSGKETQYFGPGTRLLVL.

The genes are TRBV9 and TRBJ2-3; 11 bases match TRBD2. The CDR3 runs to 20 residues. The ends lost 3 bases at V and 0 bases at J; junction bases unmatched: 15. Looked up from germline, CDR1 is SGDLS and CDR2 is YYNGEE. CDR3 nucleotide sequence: TGTGCCAGCAGCGCACCCGGTCGGCTAGCGGGAGGAAGTAGCACAGATACGCAGTATTTT. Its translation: CASSAPGRLAGGSSTDTQYF.

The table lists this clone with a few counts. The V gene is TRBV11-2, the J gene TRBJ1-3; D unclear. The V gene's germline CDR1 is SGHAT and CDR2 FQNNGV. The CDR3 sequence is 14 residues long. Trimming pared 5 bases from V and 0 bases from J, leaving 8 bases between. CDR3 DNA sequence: TGTGCCAGCAGCCTGGGCCTCTCTGGAAACACCATATATTTT. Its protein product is CASSLGLSGNTIYF.

The CDR3 is CASRRLRGTEKLFF. The CDR3 DNA reads TGTGCCAGCAGGAGACTTAGGGGAACGGAAAAACTGTTTTTT. The chain has TRBV6-1 and TRBJ1-4, with a weak D call TRBD1 (5 bases). CDR3 size: 14 residues. Trimming stripped 6 bases from V and 8 bases from J, with 16 bases between. Germline lookup yields CDR1 MNHNS and CDR2 SASEGT.

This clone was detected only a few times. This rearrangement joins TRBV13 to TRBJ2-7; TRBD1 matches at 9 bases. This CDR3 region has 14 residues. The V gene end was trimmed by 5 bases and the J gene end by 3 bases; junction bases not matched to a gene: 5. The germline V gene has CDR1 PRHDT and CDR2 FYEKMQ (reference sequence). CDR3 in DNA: TGTGCCAGCAGCCGCTGGGACAGGGTCTACGAGCAGTACTTC. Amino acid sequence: CASSRWDRVYEQYF.

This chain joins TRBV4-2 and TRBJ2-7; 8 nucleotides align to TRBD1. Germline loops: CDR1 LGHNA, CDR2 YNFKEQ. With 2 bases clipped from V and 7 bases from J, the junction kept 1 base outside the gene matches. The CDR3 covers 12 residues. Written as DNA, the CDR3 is TGTGCCAGCAGCCAAAGGGACAGGGAGCAGTACTTC. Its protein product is CASSQRDREQYF.

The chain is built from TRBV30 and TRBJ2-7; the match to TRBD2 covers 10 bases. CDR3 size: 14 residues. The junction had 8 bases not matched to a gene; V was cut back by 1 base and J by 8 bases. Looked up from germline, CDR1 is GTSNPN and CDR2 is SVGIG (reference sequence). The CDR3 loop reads CAWSGGTSVMKQYF. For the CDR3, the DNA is TGTGCCTGGAGTGGAGGGACTAGCGTGATGAAGCAGTACTTC.

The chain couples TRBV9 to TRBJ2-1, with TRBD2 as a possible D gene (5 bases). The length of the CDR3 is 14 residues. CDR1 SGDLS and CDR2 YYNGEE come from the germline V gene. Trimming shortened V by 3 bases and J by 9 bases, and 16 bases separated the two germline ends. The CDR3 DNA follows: TGTGCCAGCAGCGATCAGTCGGGAAGGTCTGAGCAGTTCTTC. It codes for CASSDQSGRSEQFF.

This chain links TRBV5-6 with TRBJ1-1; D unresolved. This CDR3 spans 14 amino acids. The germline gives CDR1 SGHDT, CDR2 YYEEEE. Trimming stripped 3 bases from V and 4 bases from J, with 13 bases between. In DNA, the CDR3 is TGTGCCAGCAGCTACCTTTCGAGGAGCACTGAAGCTTTCTTT. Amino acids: CASSYLSRSTEAFF.

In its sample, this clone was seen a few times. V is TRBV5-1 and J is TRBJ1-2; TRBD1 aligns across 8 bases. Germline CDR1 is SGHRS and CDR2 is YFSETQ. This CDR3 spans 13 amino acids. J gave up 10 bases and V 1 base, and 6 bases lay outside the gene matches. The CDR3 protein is CASSLPSDRDYTF. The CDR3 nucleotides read TGCGCCAGCAGCTTGCCCTCGGACAGGGACTACACCTTC.

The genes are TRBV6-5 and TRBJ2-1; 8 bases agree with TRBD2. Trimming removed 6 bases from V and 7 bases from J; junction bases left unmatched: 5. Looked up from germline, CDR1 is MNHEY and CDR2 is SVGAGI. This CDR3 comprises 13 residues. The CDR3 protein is CASSPLAGNEQFF. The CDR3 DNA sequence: TGTGCCAGCAGCCCCTTAGCGGGGAATGAGCAGTTCTTC.

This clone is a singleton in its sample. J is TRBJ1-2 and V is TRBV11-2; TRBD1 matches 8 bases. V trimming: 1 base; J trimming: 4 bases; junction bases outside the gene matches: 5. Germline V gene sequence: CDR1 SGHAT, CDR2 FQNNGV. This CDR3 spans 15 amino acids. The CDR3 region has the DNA TGTGCCAGCAGCTTAGCCCCAGGGGGCGCCTATGGCTACACCTTC. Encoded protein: CASSLAPGGAYGYTF.

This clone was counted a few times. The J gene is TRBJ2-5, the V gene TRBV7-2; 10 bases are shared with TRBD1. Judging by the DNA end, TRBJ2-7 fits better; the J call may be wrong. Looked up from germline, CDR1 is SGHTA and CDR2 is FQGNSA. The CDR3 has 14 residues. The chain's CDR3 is CASTPGQGPYEQYF. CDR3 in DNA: TGTGCCAGCACCCCGGGACAGGGGCCCTACGAGCAGTACTTC.

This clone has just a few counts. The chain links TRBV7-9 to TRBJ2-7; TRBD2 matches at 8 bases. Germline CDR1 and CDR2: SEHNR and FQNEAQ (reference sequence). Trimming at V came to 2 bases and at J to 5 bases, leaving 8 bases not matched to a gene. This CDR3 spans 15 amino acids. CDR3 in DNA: TGTGCCAGCAGCTTACCTCGGCGGGGGGTGAACGAGCAGTACTTC. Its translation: CASSLPRRGVNEQYF.

The CDR3 nucleotides are TGTGCCAGCAGTTTGGGGCCGATTGGGGACAATGAGCAGTTCTTC. Amino acid sequence: CASSLGPIGDNEQFF. This chain joins TRBV28 and TRBJ2-1; tentative D call: TRBD1 (5 bases). The CDR3 covers 15 residues. Trimming took off 3 bases at V and 5 bases at J, with 14 bases between the two ends. Germline V gene lookup returns CDR1 MDHEN and CDR2 SYDVKM.

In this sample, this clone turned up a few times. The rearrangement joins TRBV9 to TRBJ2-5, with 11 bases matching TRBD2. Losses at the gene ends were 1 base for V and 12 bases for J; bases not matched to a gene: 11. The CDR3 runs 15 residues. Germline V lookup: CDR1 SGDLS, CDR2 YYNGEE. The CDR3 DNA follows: TGTGCCAGCAGCGTAACCTCGGGACTAGCGGCCGTAGAGTACTTC. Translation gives CASSVTSGLAAVEYF.

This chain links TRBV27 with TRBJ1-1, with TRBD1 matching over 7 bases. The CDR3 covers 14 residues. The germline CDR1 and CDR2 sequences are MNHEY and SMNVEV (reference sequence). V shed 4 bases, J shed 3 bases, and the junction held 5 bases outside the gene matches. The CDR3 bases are TGTGCCAGCAGTTCCTACAGGGGAGACACTGAAGCTTTCTTT. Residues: CASSSYRGDTEAFF.

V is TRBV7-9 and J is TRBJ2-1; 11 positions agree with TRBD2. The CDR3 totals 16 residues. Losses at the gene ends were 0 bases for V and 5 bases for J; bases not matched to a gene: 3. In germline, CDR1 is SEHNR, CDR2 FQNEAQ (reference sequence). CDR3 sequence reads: CASSLALAGGNNEQFF. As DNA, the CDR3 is TGTGCCAGCAGCTTAGCTCTAGCGGGAGGAAACAATGAGCAGTTCTTC. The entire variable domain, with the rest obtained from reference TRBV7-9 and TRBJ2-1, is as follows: DTGVSQNPRHKITKRGQNVTFRCDPISEHNRLYWYRQTLGQGPEFLTYFQNEAQLEKSRLLSDRFSAERPKGSFSTLEIQRTEQGDSAMYLCASSLALAGGNNEQFFGPGTRLTVL.

The CDR3 nucleotides are TGTGCCAGCAGTCTACAGGGACAGCAAGAGACCCAGTACTTC. Protein product: CASSLQGQQETQYF. V is TRBV6-5 and J is TRBJ2-5, with 7 bases fitting TRBD1. CDR1 MNHEY and CDR2 SVGAGI come from the germline V gene. The CDR3 loop spans 14 amino acids. V lost 5 bases, J lost 2 bases, and 5 bases stayed unmatched.

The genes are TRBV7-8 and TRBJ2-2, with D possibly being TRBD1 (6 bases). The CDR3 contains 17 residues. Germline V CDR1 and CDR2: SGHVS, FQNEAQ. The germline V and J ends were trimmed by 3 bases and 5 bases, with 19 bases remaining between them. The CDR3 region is CASSLRRAGTRTGELFF. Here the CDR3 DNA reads TGTGCCAGCAGCTTGAGGCGGGCAGGGACAAGGACCGGGGAGCTGTTTTTT.